This T cell receptor (beta chain) was obtained from a study of cytotoxic CD8 clonotypes in ibrutinib-treated CLL. Looking at the study overall: After a median of around 68 months, roughly 14 patients stayed remitted and around twelve progressed; responses had been partial in some 25 and complete in 2.

TCRdb keeps only in-frame clones here, not all; method: immunoSEQ multiplex PCR. This sample has about 310,000 clones, with more than 65% found just once. Details on this clone: An end of the junction does not agree with germline; a read error may underlie this.

CDR1 is MRHNA and CDR2 is SNTAGT in the germline V gene. The CDR3 runs to 14 residues. The V and J genes are TRBV6-4 and TRBJ2-1, with D unresolved. The sequence was collected from a human donor with chronic lymphocytic leukemia. The sample was PBMCs, taken before ibrutinib treatment. The CDR3 loop reads CASSRTASSNEQFF. CDR3 nucleotides: TGTGCCAGCAGTCGTACGGCGTCCTCCAATGAGCAGTTCTTC.